This T cell receptor beta chain was observed in a study of CD8 T cells in Susac syndrome. The CDR3 totals 10 residues. With 3 bases removed from V and 4 bases from J, the gap between germline ends came to 4 bases. Germline assignment: CDR1 DFQATT and CDR2 SNEGSKA (reference sequence). RNA in amounts of about 0.45 to 1 ug was reverse transcribed with random hexamers. With immunoSEQ multiplex PCR, TCR beta CDR3 was amplified across 54 Vbeta and 13 Jbeta. Each CDR3 protein is one row after TCRdb ran MiXCR on the immunoSEQ multiplex PCR reads. The sample gives around 190,000 distinct CDR3 sequences, about 94% of which show up once; 0.1% is in the top ten.

Material for sequencing was CD4+ T cells from PBMCs. The sequence was collected from a human donor in good health. The rearrangement joins TRBV20-1 to TRBJ2-7; D unclear. CDR3 DNA sequence: TGCAGTGCTAGCGCATACGAGCAGTACTTC. Translation: CSASAYEQYF.